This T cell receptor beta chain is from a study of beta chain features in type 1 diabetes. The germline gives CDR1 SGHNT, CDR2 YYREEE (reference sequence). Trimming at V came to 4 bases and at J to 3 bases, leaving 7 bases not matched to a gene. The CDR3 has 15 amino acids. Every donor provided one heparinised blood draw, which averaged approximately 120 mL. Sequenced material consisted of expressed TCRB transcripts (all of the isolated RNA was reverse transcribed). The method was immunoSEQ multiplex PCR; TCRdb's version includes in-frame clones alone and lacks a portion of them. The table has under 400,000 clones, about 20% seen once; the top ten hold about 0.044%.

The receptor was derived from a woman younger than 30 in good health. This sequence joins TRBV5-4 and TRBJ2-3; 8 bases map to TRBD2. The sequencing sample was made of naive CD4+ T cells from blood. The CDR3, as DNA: TGTGCCAGCAGCCCCCGGACTAGCATGACAGATACGCAGTATTTT. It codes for CASSPRTSMTDTQYF.